These 6 T cell receptor beta chains originate from one sample sequenced in a study of blood T cells in healthy people across ages. Alongside a J-beta primer mix, a sample-barcoded 5' primer served in a second PCR lasting roughly 6 to 12 cycles. TCRdb redid the calling of the 5' RACE reads with MiXCR, one entry per CDR3 protein. The top ten hold under 3% of the sample, which has around 800,000 distinct CDR3 sequences, around 25% seen once. This same sample was also taken into another study, of T cells of mothers and their children.

Sequencing was carried out using blood. Every receptor here comes from a boy aged 5-17 years in good health.

The chain couples TRBV2 to TRBJ2-2; possibly TRBD1 for D (6 bases). The ends were cut back, 7 bases at V and 7 bases at J, with 10 bases in the middle. Germline-derived CDR1 and CDR2 are SNHLY and FYNNEI. The CDR3 is 12 amino acids. The CDR3 region has the DNA TGTGCCAGCAACAGGGTAGTCGGGGAGCTGTTTTTT. Protein sequence: CASNRVVGELFF.

This chain joins TRBV15 and TRBJ2-5; possible D gene TRBD1, 6 bases. The end of the DNA fits TRBJ2-1 better, so the J call may be wrong. The CDR3 spans 14 residues. Germline CDR1 and CDR2: LNHNV and YYDKDF (reference sequence). The CDR3 DNA is TGTGCCACCAGCAGAGGACGGTTGGGGGCTGAGCAGTTCTTC. Protein sequence: CATSRGRLGAEQFF.

This clonotype came up a few times. The J gene is TRBJ1-2, the V gene TRBV2; D not certain. The V gene lost 7 bases and the J gene lost 0 bases, with 9 bases spanning the gap. This CDR3 contains 13 residues. Germline CDR1 is SNHLY and CDR2 is FYNNEI. CDR3: CASTDRANYGYTF. The CDR3 coding sequence is TGTGCCAGCACGGATAGGGCTAACTATGGCTACACCTTC.

Points on this clonotype: One junction end does not reproduce the germline sequence, and a read error may be involved. The chain joins TRBV12-3 or TRBV12-4 to TRBJ2-5; D is unclear. The CDR3 is made up of 14 amino acids. This CDR3 reads CASTPRRLNLGWFF. The DNA of the CDR3 is TGTGCCAGCACCCCAAGGAGACTCAACTTAGGTTGGTTCTTC.

Only a few counts were recorded for this clonotype. This chain uses TRBV5-6 with TRBJ2-7; D gene uncertain. Germline V gives CDR1 SGHDT, CDR2 YYEEEE. The V and J ends lost 0 bases and 3 bases respectively, with 7 bases between them. The CDR3 is 13 residues long. In DNA, the CDR3 is TGTGCCAGCAGCTTGGACACCTTCTACGAGCAGTACTTC. This codes for CASSLDTFYEQYF.

This chain uses TRBV5-1 with TRBJ2-5, with 10 nucleotides matching TRBD1. TRBJ2-7 matches the DNA end more closely, so the J call is doubtful. This CDR3 spans 17 amino acids. Germline values: CDR1 SGHRS, CDR2 YFSETQ. The CDR3 here is CASSLGASGTGVYEQYF. CDR3 DNA: TGCGCCAGCAGCTTGGGGGCCTCCGGGACAGGGGTCTACGAGCAGTACTTC.